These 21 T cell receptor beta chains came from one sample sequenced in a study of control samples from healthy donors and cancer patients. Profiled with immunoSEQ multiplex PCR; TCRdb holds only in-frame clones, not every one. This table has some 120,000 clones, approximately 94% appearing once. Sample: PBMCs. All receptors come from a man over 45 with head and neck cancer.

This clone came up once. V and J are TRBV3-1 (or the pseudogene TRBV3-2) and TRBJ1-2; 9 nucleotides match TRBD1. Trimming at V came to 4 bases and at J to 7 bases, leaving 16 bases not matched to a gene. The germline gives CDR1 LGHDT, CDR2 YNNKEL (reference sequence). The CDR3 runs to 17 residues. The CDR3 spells CASSPVPGQGPGSGYTF. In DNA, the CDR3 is TGTGCCAGCAGCCCCGTCCCGGGACAGGGTCCAGGGAGTGGCTACACCTTC.

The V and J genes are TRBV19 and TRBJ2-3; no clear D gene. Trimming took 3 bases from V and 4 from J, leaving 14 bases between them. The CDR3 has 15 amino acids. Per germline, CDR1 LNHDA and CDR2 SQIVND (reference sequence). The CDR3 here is CASSILTSIPDTQYF. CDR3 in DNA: TGTGCCAGTAGTATCTTAACCTCAATACCAGATACGCAGTATTTT. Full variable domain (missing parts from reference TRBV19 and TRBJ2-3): DGGITQSPKYLFRKEGQNVTLSCEQNLNHDAMYWYRQDPGQGLRLIYYSQIVNDFQKGDIAEGYSVSREKKESFPLTVTSAQKNPTAFYLCASSILTSIPDTQYFGPGTRLTVL.

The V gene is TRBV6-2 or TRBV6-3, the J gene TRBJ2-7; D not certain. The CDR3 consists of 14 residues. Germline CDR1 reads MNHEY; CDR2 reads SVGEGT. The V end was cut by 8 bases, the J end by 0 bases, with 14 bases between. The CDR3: CASRPGALSYEQYF. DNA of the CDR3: TGTGCCAGCCGCCCAGGAGCGCTCTCCTACGAGCAGTACTTC.

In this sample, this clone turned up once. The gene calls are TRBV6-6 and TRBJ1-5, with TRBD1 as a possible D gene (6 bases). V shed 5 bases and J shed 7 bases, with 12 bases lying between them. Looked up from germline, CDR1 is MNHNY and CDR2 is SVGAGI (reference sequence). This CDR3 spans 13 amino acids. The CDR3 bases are TGTGCCAGCAGTGCACGACAGGAACAGCCCCAGCATTTT. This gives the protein CASSARQEQPQHF.

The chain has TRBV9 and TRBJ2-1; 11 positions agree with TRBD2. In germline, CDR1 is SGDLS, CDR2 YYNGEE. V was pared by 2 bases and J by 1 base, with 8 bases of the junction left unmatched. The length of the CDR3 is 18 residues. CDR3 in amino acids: CASSVRLAGGPSYNEQFF. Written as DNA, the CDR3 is TGTGCCAGCAGCGTTAGGCTAGCGGGGGGACCTTCCTACAATGAGCAGTTCTTC.

The CDR3 loop reads CASSQGDRLDTQYF. In DNA form, the CDR3 reads TGTGCCAGCAGCCAAGGTGACAGGTTAGATACGCAGTATTTT. The chain uses TRBV3-1 (or the pseudogene TRBV3-2) and TRBJ2-3, with TRBD1 as a possible D gene (6 bases). Trimming shortened V by 1 base and J by 5 bases, and 10 bases separated the two germline ends. The CDR3 runs to 14 residues. From germline, CDR1 is LGHDT and CDR2 YNNKEL (reference sequence).

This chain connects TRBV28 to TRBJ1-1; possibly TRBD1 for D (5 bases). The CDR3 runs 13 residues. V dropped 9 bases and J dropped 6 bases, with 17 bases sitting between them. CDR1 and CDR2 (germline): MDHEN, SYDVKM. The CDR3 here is CASNSPGLPEAFF. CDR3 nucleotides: TGTGCCAGTAATTCACCAGGGCTTCCTGAAGCTTTCTTT.

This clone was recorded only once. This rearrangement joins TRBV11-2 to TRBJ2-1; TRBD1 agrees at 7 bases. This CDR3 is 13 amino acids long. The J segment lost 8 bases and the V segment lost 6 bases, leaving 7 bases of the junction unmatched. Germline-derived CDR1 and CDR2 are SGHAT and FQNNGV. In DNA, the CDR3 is TGTGCCAGCAGAATTACAGGGGACCATGAGCAGTTCTTC. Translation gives CASRITGDHEQFF.

CDR3 nucleotide sequence: TGTGCCAGCAGCTTGGGAGCGGGGGGCGTCGAGACCCAGTACTTC. Encoded protein: CASSLGAGGVETQYF. V and J are TRBV5-5 and TRBJ2-5; 9 bases are a match to TRBD2. Germline-derived CDR1 and CDR2 are SGHKS and YYEKEE (reference sequence). There are 15 residues in the CDR3. V trimming: 0 bases; J trimming: 5 bases; junction bases outside the gene matches: 5.

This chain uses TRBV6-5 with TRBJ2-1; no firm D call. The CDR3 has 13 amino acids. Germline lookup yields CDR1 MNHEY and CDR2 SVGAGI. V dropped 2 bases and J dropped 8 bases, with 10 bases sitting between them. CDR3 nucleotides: TGTGCCAGCAGTTACCGGGTCATCGATGAGCAGTTCTTC. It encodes CASSYRVIDEQFF.

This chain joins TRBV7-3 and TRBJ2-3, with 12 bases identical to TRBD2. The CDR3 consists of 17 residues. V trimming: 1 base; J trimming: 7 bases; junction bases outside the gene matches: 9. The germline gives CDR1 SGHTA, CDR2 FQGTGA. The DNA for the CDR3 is TGTGCCAGCAGCTTAATGACGTCTAGCGGGGGGGAAAATACGCAGTATTTT. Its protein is CASSLMTSSGGENTQYF.

CDR3 region: CASSPDRVFNEKLFF. DNA of the CDR3: TGTGCCAGCTCACCCGACAGAGTTTTTAATGAAAAACTGTTTTTT. This chain uses TRBV18 with TRBJ1-4; weak D call: TRBD1 (5 bases). This CDR3 contains 15 residues. Germline V lookup: CDR1 KGHSH, CDR2 LQKENI. V lost 3 bases and J lost 4, with 12 bases in between. Together with reference TRBV18 and TRBJ1-4, the CDR3 gives the full variable domain: NAGVMQNPRHLVRRRGQEARLRCSPMKGHSHVYWYRQLPEEGLKFMVYLQKENIIDESGMPKERFSAEFPKEGPSILRIQQVVRGDSAAYFCASSPDRVFNEKLFFGSGTQLSVL.

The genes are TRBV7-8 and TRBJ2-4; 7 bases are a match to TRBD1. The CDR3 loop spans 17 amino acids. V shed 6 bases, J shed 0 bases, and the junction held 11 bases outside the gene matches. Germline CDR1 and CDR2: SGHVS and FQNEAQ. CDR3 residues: CASSKRNRGLAKNIQYF. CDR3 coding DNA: TGTGCCAGCAGTAAAAGAAACAGGGGCCTAGCCAAAAACATTCAGTACTTC.

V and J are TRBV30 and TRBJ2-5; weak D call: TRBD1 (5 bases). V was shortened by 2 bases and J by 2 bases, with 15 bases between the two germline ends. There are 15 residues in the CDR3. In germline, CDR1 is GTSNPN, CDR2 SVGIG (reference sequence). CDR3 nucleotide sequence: TGTGCCTGGAGTAGGCAGGGAAGAGTACAAGAGACCCAGTACTTC. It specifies CAWSRQGRVQETQYF.

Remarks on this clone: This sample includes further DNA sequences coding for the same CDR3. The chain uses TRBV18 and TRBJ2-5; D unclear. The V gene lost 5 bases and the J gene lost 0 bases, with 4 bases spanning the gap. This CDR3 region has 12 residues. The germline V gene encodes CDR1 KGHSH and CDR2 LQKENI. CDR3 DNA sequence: TGTGCCAGCTCAGGGTACCAAGAGACCCAGTACTTC. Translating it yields CASSGYQETQYF.

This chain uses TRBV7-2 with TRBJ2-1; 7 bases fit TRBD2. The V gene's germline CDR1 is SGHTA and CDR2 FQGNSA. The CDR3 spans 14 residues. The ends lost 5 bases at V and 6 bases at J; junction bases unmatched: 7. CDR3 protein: CASSLWTRSNEQFF. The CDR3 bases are TGTGCCAGCAGCCTTTGGACTAGATCCAATGAGCAGTTCTTC.

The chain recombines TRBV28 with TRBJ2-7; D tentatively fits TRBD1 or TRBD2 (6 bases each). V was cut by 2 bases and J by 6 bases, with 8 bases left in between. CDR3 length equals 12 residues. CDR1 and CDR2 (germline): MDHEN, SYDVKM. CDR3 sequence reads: CASSLGGPEQYF. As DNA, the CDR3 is TGTGCCAGCAGTTTAGGGGGGCCCGAGCAGTACTTC.

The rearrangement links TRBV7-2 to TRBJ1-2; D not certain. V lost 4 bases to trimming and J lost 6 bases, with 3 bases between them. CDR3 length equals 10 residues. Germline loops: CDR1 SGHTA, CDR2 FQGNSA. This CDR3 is CASSWNGYTF. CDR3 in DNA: TGTGCCAGCAGCTGGAATGGCTACACCTTC.

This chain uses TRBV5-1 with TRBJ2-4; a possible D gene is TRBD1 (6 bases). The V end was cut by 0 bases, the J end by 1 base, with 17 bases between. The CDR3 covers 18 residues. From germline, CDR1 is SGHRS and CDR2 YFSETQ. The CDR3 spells CASSLAIRGRRAKNIQYF. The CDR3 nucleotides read TGCGCCAGCAGCTTGGCAATCAGGGGAAGAAGGGCCAAAAACATTCAGTACTTC. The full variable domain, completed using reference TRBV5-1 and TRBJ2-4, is KAGVTQTPRYLIKTRGQQVTLSCSPISGHRSVSWYQQTPGQGLQFLFEYFSETQRNKGNFPGRFSGRQFSNSRSEMNVSTLELGDSALYLCASSLAIRGRRAKNIQYFGAGTRLSVL.

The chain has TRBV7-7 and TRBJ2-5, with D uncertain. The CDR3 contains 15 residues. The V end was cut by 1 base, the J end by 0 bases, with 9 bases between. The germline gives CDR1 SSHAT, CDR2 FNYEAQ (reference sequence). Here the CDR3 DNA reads TGTGCCAGCAGCTTAGTAGTGGCGGACCAAGAGACCCAGTACTTC. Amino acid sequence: CASSLVVADQETQYF.

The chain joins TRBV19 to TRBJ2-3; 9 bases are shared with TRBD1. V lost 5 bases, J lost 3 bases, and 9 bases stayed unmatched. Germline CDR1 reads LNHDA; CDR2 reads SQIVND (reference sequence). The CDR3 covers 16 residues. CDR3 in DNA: TGTGCCAGTAGTGCGACAGGGGGACCATGGACAGATACGCAGTATTTT. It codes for CASSATGGPWTDTQYF.